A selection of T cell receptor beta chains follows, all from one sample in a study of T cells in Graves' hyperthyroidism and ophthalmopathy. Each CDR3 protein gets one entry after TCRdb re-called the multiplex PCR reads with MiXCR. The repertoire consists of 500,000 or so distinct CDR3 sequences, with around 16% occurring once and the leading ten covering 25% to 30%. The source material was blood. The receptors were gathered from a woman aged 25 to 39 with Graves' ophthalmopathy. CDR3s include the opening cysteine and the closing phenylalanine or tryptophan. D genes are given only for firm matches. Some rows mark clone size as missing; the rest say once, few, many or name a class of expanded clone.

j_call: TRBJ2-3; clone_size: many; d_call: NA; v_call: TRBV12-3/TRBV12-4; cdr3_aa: CATRGRGTDTQYF; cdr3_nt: TGTGCCACGCGAGGGAGAGGCACAGATACGCAGTATTTT
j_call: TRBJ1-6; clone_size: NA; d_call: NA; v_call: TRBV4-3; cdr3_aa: CASSQARGSPLHF; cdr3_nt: TGCGCCAGCAGCCAAGCGAGAGGCTCACCCCTCCACTTT
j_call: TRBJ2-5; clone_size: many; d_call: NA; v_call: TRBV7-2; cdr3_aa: CASSPSTPRETQYF; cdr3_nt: TGTGCCAGCAGCCCCTCGACACCACGGGAGACCCAGTACTTC
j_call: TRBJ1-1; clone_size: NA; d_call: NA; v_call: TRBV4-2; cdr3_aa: CASSKRVNTEAFF; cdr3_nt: TGTGCCAGCAGCAAAAGGGTGAACACTGAAGCTTTCTTT
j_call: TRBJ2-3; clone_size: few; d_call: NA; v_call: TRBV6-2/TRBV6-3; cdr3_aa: CASRSLQRASTDTQYF; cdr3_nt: TGTGCCAGCAGGTCACTCCAGCGGGCGAGCACAGATACGCAGTATTTT
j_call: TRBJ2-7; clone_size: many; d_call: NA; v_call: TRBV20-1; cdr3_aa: CSARWGMSSSYEQYF; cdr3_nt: TGCAGTGCTAGATGGGGCATGTCGAGCTCCTACGAGCAGTACTTC
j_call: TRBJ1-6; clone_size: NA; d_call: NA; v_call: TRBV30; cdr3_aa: CAWAPPNGSPLHF; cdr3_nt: TGTGCCTGGGCCCCACCTAATGGGTCACCCCTCCACTTT
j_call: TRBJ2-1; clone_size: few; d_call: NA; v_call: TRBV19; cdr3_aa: CASRVAGDSYNEQFF; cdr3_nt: TGTGCCAGTAGAGTAGCTGGAGACTCCTACAATGAGCAGTTCTTC
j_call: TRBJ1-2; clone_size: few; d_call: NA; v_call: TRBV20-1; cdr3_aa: CSAPAGTYGYTF; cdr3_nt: TGCAGTGCCCCCGCGGGGACCTATGGCTACACCTTC
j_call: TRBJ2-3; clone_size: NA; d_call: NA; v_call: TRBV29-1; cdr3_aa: CSVELAGASTDTQYF; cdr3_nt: TGCAGCGTTGAACTGGCGGGGGCTAGCACAGATACGCAGTATTTT